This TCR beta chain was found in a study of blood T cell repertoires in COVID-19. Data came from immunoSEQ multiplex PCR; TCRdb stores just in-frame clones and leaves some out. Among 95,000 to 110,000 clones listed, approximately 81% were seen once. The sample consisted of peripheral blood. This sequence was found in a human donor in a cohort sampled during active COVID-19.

The CDR3 DNA is TGTGCCAGCAGCCAAGATATGAGCGGCTTCTATGGCTACACCTTC. Translated, it gives CASSQDMSGFYGYTF. The chain recombines TRBV3-1 (or the pseudogene TRBV3-2) with TRBJ1-2; D gene unclear. The CDR3 contains 15 residues. The V gene's germline CDR1 is LGHDT and CDR2 YNNKEL (reference sequence). Trimming removed 0 bases at V and 4 bases at J, with 12 bases between.